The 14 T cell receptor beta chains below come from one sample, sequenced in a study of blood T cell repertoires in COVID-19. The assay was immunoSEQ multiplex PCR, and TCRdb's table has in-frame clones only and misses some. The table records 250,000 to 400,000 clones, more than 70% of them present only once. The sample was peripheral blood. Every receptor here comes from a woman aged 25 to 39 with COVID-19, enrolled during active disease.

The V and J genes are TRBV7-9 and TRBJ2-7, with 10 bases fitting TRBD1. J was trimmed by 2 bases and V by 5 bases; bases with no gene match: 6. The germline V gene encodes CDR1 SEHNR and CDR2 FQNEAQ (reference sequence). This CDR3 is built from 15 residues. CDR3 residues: CASSPGDRGAYEQYF. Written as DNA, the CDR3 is TGTGCCAGCAGCCCCGGGGACAGGGGTGCCTACGAGCAGTACTTC.

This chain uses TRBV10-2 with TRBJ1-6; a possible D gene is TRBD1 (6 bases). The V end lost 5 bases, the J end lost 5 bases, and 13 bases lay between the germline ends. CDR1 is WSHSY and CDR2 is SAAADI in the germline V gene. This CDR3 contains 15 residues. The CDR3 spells CASSPTGFNNSPLHF. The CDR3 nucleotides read TGCGCCAGCAGTCCAACAGGGTTCAATAATTCACCCCTCCACTTT.

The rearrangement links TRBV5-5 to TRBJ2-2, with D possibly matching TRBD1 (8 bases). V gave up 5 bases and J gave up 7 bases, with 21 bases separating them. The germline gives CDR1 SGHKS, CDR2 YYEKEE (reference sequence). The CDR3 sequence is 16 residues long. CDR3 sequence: CASRPEDRVAGGELFF. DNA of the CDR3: TGTGCCAGCAGACCCGAGGACAGGGTAGCGGGCGGGGAGCTGTTTTTT.

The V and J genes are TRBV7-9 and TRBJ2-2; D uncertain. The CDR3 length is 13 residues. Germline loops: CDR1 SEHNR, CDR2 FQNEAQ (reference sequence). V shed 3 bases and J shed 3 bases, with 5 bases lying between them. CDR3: CASSFPDTGELFF. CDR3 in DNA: TGTGCCAGCAGCTTCCCAGACACCGGGGAGCTGTTTTTT. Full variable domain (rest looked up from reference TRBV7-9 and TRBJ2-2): DTGVSQNPRHKITKRGQNVTFRCDPISEHNRLYWYRQTLGQGPEFLTYFQNEAQLEKSRLLSDRFSAERPKGSFSTLEIQRTEQGDSAMYLCASSFPDTGELFFGEGSRLTVL.

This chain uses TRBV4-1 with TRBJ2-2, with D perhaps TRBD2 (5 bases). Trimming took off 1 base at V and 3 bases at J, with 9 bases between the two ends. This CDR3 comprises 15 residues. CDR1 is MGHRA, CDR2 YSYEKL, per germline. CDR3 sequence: CASSQGTSHTGELFF. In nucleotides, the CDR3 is TGCGCCAGCAGCCAAGGGACTTCACACACCGGGGAGCTGTTTTTT.

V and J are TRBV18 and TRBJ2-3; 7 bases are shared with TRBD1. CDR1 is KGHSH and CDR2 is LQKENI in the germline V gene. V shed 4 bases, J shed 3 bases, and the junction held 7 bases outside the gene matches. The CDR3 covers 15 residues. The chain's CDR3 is CASSLTGSRTDTQYF. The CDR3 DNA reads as TGTGCCAGCTCACTGACAGGGAGTAGGACAGATACGCAGTATTTT.

The CDR3 nucleotides read TGTGCCAGCAGCTTGGGACAGGCCAATGAGCAGTTCTTC. Its protein product is CASSLGQANEQFF. The rearrangement links TRBV11-2 to TRBJ2-1, with 8 bases that match TRBD1. Per germline, CDR1 SGHAT and CDR2 FQNNGV. V was clipped by 3 bases and J by 6 bases; unmatched bases: 1. The CDR3 spans 13 residues.

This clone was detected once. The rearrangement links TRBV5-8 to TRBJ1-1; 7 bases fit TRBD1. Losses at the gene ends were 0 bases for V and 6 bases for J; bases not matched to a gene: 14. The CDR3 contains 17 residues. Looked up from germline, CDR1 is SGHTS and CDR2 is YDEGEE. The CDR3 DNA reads TGTGCCAGCAGCTTGGACAATTACAGGGGCCCCGACCCTGAAGCTTTCTTT. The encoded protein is CASSLDNYRGPDPEAFF.

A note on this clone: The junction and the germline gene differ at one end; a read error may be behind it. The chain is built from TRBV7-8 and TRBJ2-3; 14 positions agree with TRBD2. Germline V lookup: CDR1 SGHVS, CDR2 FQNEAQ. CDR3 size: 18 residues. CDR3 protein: CASSLGLAGGFNTDTQYF. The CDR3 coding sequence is TGTGCCAGCAGTTTAGGACTAGCGGGGGGCTTTAACACAGATACGCAGTATTTT.

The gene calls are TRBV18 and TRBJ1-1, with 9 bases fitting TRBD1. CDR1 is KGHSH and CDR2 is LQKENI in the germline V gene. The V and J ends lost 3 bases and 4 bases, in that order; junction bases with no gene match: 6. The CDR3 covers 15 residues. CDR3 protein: CASSPTGGWGTEAFF. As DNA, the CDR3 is TGTGCCAGCTCACCTACAGGGGGCTGGGGCACTGAAGCTTTCTTT. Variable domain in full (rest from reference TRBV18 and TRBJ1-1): NAGVMQNPRHLVRRRGQEARLRCSPMKGHSHVYWYRQLPEEGLKFMVYLQKENIIDESGMPKERFSAEFPKEGPSILRIQQVVRGDSAAYFCASSPTGGWGTEAFFGQGTRLTVV.

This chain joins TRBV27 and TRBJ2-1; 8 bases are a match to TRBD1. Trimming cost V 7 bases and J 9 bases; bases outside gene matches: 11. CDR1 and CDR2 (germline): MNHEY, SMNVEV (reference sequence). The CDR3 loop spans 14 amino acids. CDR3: CASMLSRGHGEQFF. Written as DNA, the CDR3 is TGTGCCAGCATGTTATCCAGGGGGCACGGTGAGCAGTTCTTC.

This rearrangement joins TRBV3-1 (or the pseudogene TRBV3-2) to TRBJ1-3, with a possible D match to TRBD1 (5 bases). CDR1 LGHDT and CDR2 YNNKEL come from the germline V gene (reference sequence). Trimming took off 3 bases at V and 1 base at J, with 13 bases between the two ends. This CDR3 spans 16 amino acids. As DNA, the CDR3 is TGTGCCAGCAGCCACATAGTGGGGACTTCTGGAAACACCATATATTTT. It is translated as CASSHIVGTSGNTIYF.

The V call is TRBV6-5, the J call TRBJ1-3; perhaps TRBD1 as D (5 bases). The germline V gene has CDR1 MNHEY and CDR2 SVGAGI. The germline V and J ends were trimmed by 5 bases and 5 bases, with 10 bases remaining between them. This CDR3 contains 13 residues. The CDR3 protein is CASSLDRRNTIYF. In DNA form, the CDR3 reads TGTGCCAGCAGTCTCGACAGACGAAACACCATATATTTT.

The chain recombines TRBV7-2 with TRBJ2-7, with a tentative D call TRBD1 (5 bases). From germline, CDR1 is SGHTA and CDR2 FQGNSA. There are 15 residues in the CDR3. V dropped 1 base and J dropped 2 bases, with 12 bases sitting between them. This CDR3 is CASSLEGGHPYEQYF. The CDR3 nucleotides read TGTGCCAGCAGCTTAGAAGGCGGACACCCCTACGAGCAGTACTTC.